The sequence of this TCR beta chain was determined in a study of CD8+ T cells in alopecia areata. The sequencing template was cDNA reverse transcribed from extracted RNA. Profiling relied on immunoSEQ multiplex PCR, and the TCRdb table lists in-frame clones only, not all of them. The sample contains about 200,000 clones, roughly 70% of which appear only once. Worth noting for this clone: Its target is unknown.

Findings and caveats of the study: Compared with mice, patients displayed less clear TCR sharing, possibly for HLA-related reasons. On tofacitinib, scalp and blood still held many of the expanded lesional clones.

The CDR3 runs to 15 residues. Looked up from germline, CDR1 is KGHSH and CDR2 is LQKENI. V lost 0 bases to trimming and J lost 5 bases; unmatched junction nucleotides: 4. Treatment of the sample: oral pan-JAK inhibitor, 5-10 mg twice daily. Sorted out of PBMCs were CD4+ T cells and CD8+ T cells. Here the sequenced sample was CD4+ T cells sorted from blood, taken around week 50, from a patient treated with tofacitinib. V gene TRBV18 combines with J gene TRBJ2-5; the match to TRBD1 covers 9 bases. The clonotype was recovered from a human donor with alopecia areata. CDR3 nucleotide sequence: TGTGCCAGCTCACCACCGGGACAGGGAGGGGAGACCCAGTACTTC. It is translated as CASSPPGQGGETQYF.